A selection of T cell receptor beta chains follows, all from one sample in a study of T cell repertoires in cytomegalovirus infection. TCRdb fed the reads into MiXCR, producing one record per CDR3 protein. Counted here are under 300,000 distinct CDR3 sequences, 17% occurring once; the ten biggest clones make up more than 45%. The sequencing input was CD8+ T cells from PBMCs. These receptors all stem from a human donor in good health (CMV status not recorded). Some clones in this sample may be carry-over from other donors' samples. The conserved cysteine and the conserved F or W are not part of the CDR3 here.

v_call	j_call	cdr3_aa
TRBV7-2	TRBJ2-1	ASSLFGEDSPYNEQF
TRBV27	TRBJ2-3	ASSRPEGIGADTQY
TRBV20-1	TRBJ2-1	SASLAGTYNEQF
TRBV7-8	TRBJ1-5	ASSLAAGRGNQPQH
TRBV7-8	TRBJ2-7	ASSLSTSVDEQY
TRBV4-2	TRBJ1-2	ASSQDRGTAFYGYT
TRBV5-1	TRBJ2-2	ASSWGQGTGELF
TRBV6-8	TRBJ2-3	ASSYSRVAYTDTQY
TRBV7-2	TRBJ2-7	ASSSLESYEQY
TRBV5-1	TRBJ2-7	ASSLGGLAYDEQY
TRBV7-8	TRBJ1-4	ASSAGANEKLF
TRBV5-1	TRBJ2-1	ASSGGGAPEQF
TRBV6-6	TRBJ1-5	ASSTGGWSNQPQH
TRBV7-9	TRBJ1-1	ASSLERQHPKAF
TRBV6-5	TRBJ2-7	ASSPGTGSDEQY
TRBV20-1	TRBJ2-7	SARGQGGDNYEQY
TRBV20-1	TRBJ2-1	SARDMRKRDEQF
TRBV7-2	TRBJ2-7	ASSLDPGTSPHEQY
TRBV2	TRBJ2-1	ASSSGEDEQF
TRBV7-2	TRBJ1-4	ASRPGHREKLF
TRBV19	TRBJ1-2	ASSIDGGGDYGYT
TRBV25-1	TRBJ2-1	ASKWSGPDNEQF
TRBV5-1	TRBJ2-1	ASTRWGPYNEQF
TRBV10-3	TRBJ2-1	AISQVSGVIDEQF
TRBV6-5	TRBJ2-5	ASSSTGVETQY
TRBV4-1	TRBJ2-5	ASSQGWGTQY
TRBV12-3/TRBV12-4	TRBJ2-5	ASSTGTSGAQETQY
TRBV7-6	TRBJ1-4	ASSLAADSNEKLF
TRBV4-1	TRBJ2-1	ASSPPLAGGYEQF
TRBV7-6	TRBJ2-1	ASSSWAGGVNEQF
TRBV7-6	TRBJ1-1	ASSPRGYTEAF
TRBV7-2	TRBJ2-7	ASSGRGALSYEQY
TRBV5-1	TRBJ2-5	ASSWRDSGDQETQY
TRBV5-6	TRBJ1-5	ASSLRAGTQPQH
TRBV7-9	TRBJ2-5	ASRDTGVQETQY